A single TCR beta chain is shown here with its context. No cognate antigen has been identified for it. Base-call qualities are not available, and no considerably larger clone is one nucleotide away. The data belong to a study of shared clonotypes between healthy human individuals (dated by TCRdb to the early 2020s). Background for the entire study: Three men and a couple of women, aged 18 to 49 years, made up the cohort. Blood TCR repertoires of roughly 5 healthy adults were deeply sequenced to estimate repertoire size and the extent of clonotype sharing between individuals. For each donor, CD4 naive and CD4 memory were each run on three plates, CD8 naive on two plates, and CD8 memory on one plate. Each donor's leukapheresis produced roughly between roughly 0.94 and 9.5 billion PBMCs. Libraries were prepared and TCR repertoires were sequenced by different laboratories using diverse techniques, in order to increase sequencing depth and limit assay-specific biases. The research as a whole found: Based on pairwise subsampling, the degree of clonotype sharing among donors was expected to be affected by sequencing depth. Naive subsets generally had larger estimated clonotype richness than memory subsets did. Approximately 5% of naive CD4, around 3.6% of naive CD8, approximately 2.2% of memory CD4, and approximately 0.39% of memory CD8 clonotypes were shared across a few donors. Sampling was restricted to blood, and TCR repertoires in tissue are likely to differ from TCR repertoires in blood. Compared with non-shared clonotypes, clonotypes shared by all four sorted-subset donors had higher generation probabilities. Incomplete sequencing was indicated by rarefaction of sorted-subset datasets, despite the large sequencing depth. The genetic and exposure-history diversity represented was limited by the small number of donors.

TCR CDR3 regions were amplified from genomic DNA by multiplex PCR using the deep immunoSEQ assay. Extracted genomic DNA from each cell subset was distributed evenly across all wells of several immunoSEQ 96-well plates, and each plate was treated as a replicate. For sorted subsets, each replicate PCR was loaded with roughly 190 ng genomic DNA, equivalent to 30,000 or so T cell genomes. The purified libraries were quantified using a Qubit 3.0 fluorometer, sized with a Bioanalyzer 2100, and then quantified again using the KAPA Library Quantification kit. Each immunoSEQ 96-well plate was sequenced on its own single-read 150-cycle Illumina NextSeq 550 flow cell. Turning to the authors' computational methods: Because the immunoSEQ output held only junctional sequences and lacked quality scores, the filtering could not match the filtering applied to full-length reads. To assign V/J genes and CDR3, sequences were annotated against IMGT germline references using PyIR, a Python wrapper for IgBLAST v1.9. Reads were removed for weak V/J assignments (E-value above 1e-6), missing CDR3, stop codons, out-of-frame junctions, or ambiguous translated residues. A V3J clonotype was defined by an identical inferred V gene, J gene, and CDR3 amino acid sequence. Percentage overlap between repertoires was computed as shared unique clonotypes divided by the size of the smaller repertoire. RTK rarefaction, the Chao1 estimator, and Recon v2.1 estimates of unobserved clonotypes were used to assess repertoire richness. OLGA was used to compute generation probabilities for all TCRbeta clonotypes that the gDNA method yielded from four donors. The table comes from immuneACCESS by way of TCRdb, which keeps in-frame sequences with V and J called. Part of the clones is missing from these tables; in studies checked, under half for an unresolved V gene and the rest for unknown reasons. V and J calls and clone size are given by that table; D and trimming were obtained from the DNA. This sample is represented by roughly 2,000,000 clones; about 95% of them were singletons. Together, the top ten hold around 1% of the sample.

The junction shows trimming of 3 bases on V and 5 bases on J, plus 14 bases between the germline ends. CDR1 and CDR2 are drawn from the germline V gene: MDHEN, SYDVKM. The cysteine opens and the phenylalanine closes a CDR3 of 14 amino acids. Solely the CDR3 DNA is kept, with 42 bases framed from the first base. For the CD8 naive samples, CD45RO-negative cells were positively selected for CCR7, yielding a CD45RA+CCR7+ population from which TemRA cells were excluded. The donors were healthy, HIV-negative adults with no recently reported acute infections or vaccinations. Every donor was a Caucasian adult living in Nashville, Tennessee, USA. Blood was collected by leukapheresis, and PBMCs were isolated by Ficoll-Histopaque density gradient centrifugation and then cryopreserved in liquid nitrogen vapor phase. Purity and quantity of every magnetically sorted T cell population were checked by analytical flow cytometry. Genomic DNA was isolated from every sorted fraction and measured by UV absorbance on a Nanodrop 2000c.

This receptor was obtained from a man between 18 and 29 years old in good health. Input material: naive CD8+ T cells sorted from blood. Sample cell subset or site, as interpreted from the label and publication: CD45RA+CCR7+. The chain links TRBV28 with TRBJ2-7; the D region possibly corresponds to TRBD2 (6 bases align). CDR3 loop: CASSFRGVADEQYF. The DNA reads as follows: TGTGCCAGCAGTTTCCGCGGGGTCGCGGACGAGCAGTACTTC.